This TCR beta chain was recorded in a study of cytomegalovirus exposure and HLA in healthy donors. It was with 60 Vbeta and 13 Jbeta primers that the PCR ran. The method was immunoSEQ multiplex PCR; TCRdb's version includes in-frame clones alone and lacks a portion of them. The table lists around 110,000 clones, around 69% of them singletons, with approximately 8% in the top ten. Regarding this clone: Different DNA sequences within this sample yield the same CDR3.

Germline V gene sequence: CDR1 SGHDN, CDR2 FVKESK. The CDR3 is 11 amino acids. V was clipped by 4 bases and J by 4 bases, with 4 bases between them. The chain uses TRBV14 and TRBJ2-5; no clear D gene. Material: PBMCs. The sequence was obtained from a woman aged 40 to 50 in good health and CMV-seropositive. The CDR3 DNA reads TGTGCCAGCAGCCTCGGAGAGACCCAGTACTTC. Amino acids: CASSLGETQYF.